A selection of T cell receptor beta chains follows, all from one sample in a study of T cell repertoires in cytomegalovirus infection. For these receptors, no antigen is known. TCRdb re-called the reads through MiXCR, storing one row per CDR3 protein. The sample contains some 800,000 distinct CDR3 sequences, around a third of which appear only once. Sequencing was performed on cultured CD8+ T cells from PBMCs, taken from culture after CMV antigen stimulation. Source of these receptors: a human donor in good health (CMV status not recorded). Some clones in this sample may be carry-over from other donors' samples. CDR3s include the opening cysteine and the closing phenylalanine or tryptophan. A D gene is named only where the DNA matches it firmly. Not every row has a clone size; where given, it reads once, few, many or a size class.

>TRBV29-1|few|TRBD2|TRBJ2-7
TGCAGCGTTGAGAGGGAGGGAGGAGACTACGAGCAGTACTTC
CSVEREGGDYEQYF
>TRBV7-4|.|.|TRBJ2-2
TGTGCCAGCAGCTTTTTACGGGGGCTCACGAACACCGGGGAGCTGTTTTTT
CASSFLRGLTNTGELFF
>TRBV7-2|many|.|TRBJ1-3
TGTGCCAGCAGCCACACATCAGGATTCTCTGGAAACACCATATATTTT
CASSHTSGFSGNTIYF
>TRBV7-7|.|TRBD2|TRBJ2-1
TGTGCTAGCAGCTTAGCGGGGGGGCCTAAGTATGAGCAGTTCTTC
CASSLAGGPKYEQFF
>TRBV6-2/TRBV6-3|.|.|TRBJ2-5
TGTGCCAGCAGTTACTTATCCGGATTTCAAGAGACCCAGTACTTC
CASSYLSGFQETQYF
>TRBV6-2/TRBV6-3|.|.|TRBJ2-1
TGTGCCAGCAGCCCCCTCCTCAGCACCTACAATGAGCAGTTCTTC
CASSPLLSTYNEQFF
>TRBV4-1|.|TRBD1|TRBJ2-3
TGCGCCAGCAGCCAAGAAGAACAGGGGAAGACCCTAAGCACAGATACGCAGTATTTT
CASSQEEQGKTLSTDTQYF
>TRBV28|.|TRBD1|TRBJ2-3
TGTGCCAGCAGGGATCTACAGGGGGCAGATACGCAGTATTTT
CASRDLQGADTQYF
>TRBV19|.|.|TRBJ1-2
TGTGCCAGTAGTATCGATGCGGGGGAAGGTACCCTATCAAACTATGGCTACACCTTC
CASSIDAGEGTLSNYGYTF
>TRBV7-2|many|.|TRBJ1-1
TGTGCCAGCACCTGGCCAGGAGACACTGAAGCTTTCTTT
CASTWPGDTEAFF
>TRBV7-9|.|.|TRBJ1-2
TGTGCCAGCAGCTTCCCCCGGGGAGGAGGTGCCAAGGAAGATGGCTACACCTTC
CASSFPRGGGAKEDGYTF
>TRBV7-9|.|.|TRBJ2-7
TGTGCCAGCAGCTTAATTATCCGGGCGACCCACGAGCAGTACTTC
CASSLIIRATHEQYF